This is a list of T cell receptor beta chains from one sample in a study of response to subunit inactivated influenza vaccine. Each CDR3 protein gets one entry after TCRdb re-called the RT-PCR reads with MiXCR. The sample holds 450,000 to 600,000 distinct CDR3 sequences, around 8% seen once. The sample here was PBMCs from blood, taken around 25 months after vaccination. The source of these receptors is a man between 45 and 75 years old who received an inactivated influenza vaccine. The conserved cysteine and the conserved F or W are not part of the CDR3 here.

v_call	j_call	cdr3_aa
TRBV5-3	TRBJ2-3	ASSTRKTGSTDTQY
TRBV7-2	TRBJ2-1	ASSFIAGGLNEQF
TRBV5-1	TRBJ1-1	ASSYTGTGRNTEAF
TRBV28	TRBJ1-4	ASSDRVGSEKLF
TRBV29-1	TRBJ2-7	SVFILGGNREQY
TRBV25-1	TRBJ2-5	ASSEWFSEETQY
TRBV9	TRBJ2-1	ASSVFSPGLAGVSSYNEQF
TRBV29-1	TRBJ2-5	SVAKGTQETQY
TRBV9	TRBJ2-7	ASSVGASDTYEQY
TRBV3-1	TRBJ2-5	ASSQASGFETQY
TRBV20-1	TRBJ1-3	SAKKQGSGNTIY
TRBV14	TRBJ2-3	ASSQWGLTDTQY
TRBV12-3/TRBV12-4	TRBJ1-1	ASSLSGPGNTEAF
TRBV4-2	TRBJ1-3	ASRPGPAVSGNTIY
TRBV2	TRBJ2-2	ASSGYRDRGTGELF
TRBV18	TRBJ1-2	ASSPGAGGGYT
TRBV11-3	TRBJ1-1	ASSLRGPGTEAF
TRBV28	TRBJ2-6	ATGGEAVNVLT
TRBV10-2	TRBJ2-7	ASSGEIYEQY
TRBV7-2	TRBJ1-2	ASSLSSTANNYGYT
TRBV20-1	TRBJ1-2	SATVLTGANYGYT
TRBV10-3	TRBJ2-1	AISVVAVVYNEQF
TRBV20-1	TRBJ2-3	SARSMVPGGTDTQY